Following are 9 T cell receptor beta chains from one sample sequenced in a study of blood T cell repertoires in COVID-19. The repertoire was sequenced with immunoSEQ multiplex PCR; TCRdb's copy has only in-frame clones and lacks some. This table has roughly 210,000 clones, around 84% appearing once. The sample taken for sequencing was peripheral blood. The receptors originated from a woman at least 80 years old with COVID-19, enrolled during active disease.

This clone was recorded only once. V gene TRBV28 combines with J gene TRBJ2-6; D gene unclear. CDR1 is MDHEN, CDR2 SYDVKM, per germline. This CDR3 is built from 15 residues. Trimming pared 4 bases from V and 2 bases from J, leaving 9 bases between. CDR3 sequence (DNA): TGTGCCAGCAGTTCCGGAACAGCTGGGGCCAACGTCCTGACTTTC. This codes for CASSSGTAGANVLTF.

A remark on this clone: Within the sample, other DNA sequences also encode this same CDR3. This rearrangement joins TRBV9 to TRBJ2-5; TRBD2 matches 8 bases. The V and J ends lost 1 base and 4 bases, in that order; junction bases with no gene match: 12. The CDR3 runs 17 residues. Germline CDR1 reads SGDLS; CDR2 reads YYNGEE. The CDR3 protein is CASSVSSGALGGETQYF. The CDR3 region has the DNA TGTGCCAGCAGCGTAAGTAGCGGGGCCCTCGGCGGAGAGACCCAGTACTTC.

The CDR3 region is CASSIDRTDRFF. The CDR3 region has the DNA TGTGCCAGCTCCATTGACCGGACAGATCGGTTCTTC. This chain joins TRBV18 and TRBJ2-1; D may be TRBD1 (6 bases). The CDR3 runs to 12 residues. Trimming left V 6 bases short and J 15 bases short, with 18 bases between. Per the germline V gene, CDR1 is KGHSH and CDR2 is LQKENI.

V is TRBV18 and J is TRBJ2-3; weak D call: TRBD1 (5 bases). The length of the CDR3 is 15 residues. Trimming shortened V by 3 bases and J by 6 bases, and 16 bases separated the two germline ends. CDR1 KGHSH and CDR2 LQKENI come from the germline V gene. DNA for the CDR3: TGTGCCAGCTCACCTTTCATGGGGCAAGCTGATACGCAGTATTTT. It is translated as CASSPFMGQADTQYF.

The V and J genes are TRBV6-5 and TRBJ2-7; maybe TRBD1 (5 bases). Germline CDR1 and CDR2: MNHEY and SVGAGI. This CDR3 comprises 13 residues. The germline V and J ends were trimmed by 6 bases and 3 bases, with 12 bases remaining between them. CDR3 sequence: CASRGRVGYEQYV. The CDR3 DNA reads as TGTGCCAGCAGGGGCAGGGTGGGCTACGAGCAGTACGTC.

This chain connects TRBV19 to TRBJ2-2, with 8 bases that match TRBD1. The CDR3 contains 14 residues. Trimming removed 7 bases from V and 7 bases from J; junction bases left unmatched: 8. CDR1 LNHDA and CDR2 SQIVND come from the germline V gene (reference sequence). The CDR3 bases are TGTGCCAGTACCCCGACAGGGGCGGTCGGGGAGCTGTTTTTT. It specifies CASTPTGAVGELFF.

This clone was counted a few times. The J gene is TRBJ1-5, the V gene TRBV2; 11 nucleotides align to TRBD1. Germline CDR1 SNHLY, CDR2 FYNNEI. The CDR3 runs 15 residues. V lost 8 bases and J lost 6; bases outside the gene matches: 9. CDR3 nucleotides: TGTGCCAGCCAAGGGGGACAGGGGGTGACTCAGCCCCAGCATTTT. Its protein is CASQGGQGVTQPQHF.

V usage is TRBV10-3 and J usage is TRBJ2-3; the match to TRBD2 covers 7 bases. Germline assignment: CDR1 ENHRY and CDR2 SYGVKD. The junction had 10 bases not matched to a gene; V was cut back by 0 bases and J by 4 bases. The CDR3 extends over 17 amino acids. The DNA of the CDR3 is TGTGCCATCAGTGAGTCCATGTCGATAGCGGGCTCAGATACGCAGTATTTT. Translating gives CAISESMSIAGSDTQYF.

The V call is TRBV29-1, the J call TRBJ1-4; tentative D call: TRBD1 (6 bases). Germline V lookup: CDR1 SQVTM, CDR2 ANQGSEA. The CDR3 totals 13 residues. V lost 6 bases to trimming and J lost 4 bases, with 12 bases between them. This CDR3 is CSVWTAYNEKLFF. The CDR3 nucleotides are TGCAGCGTCTGGACAGCGTATAATGAAAAACTGTTTTTT.